This T cell receptor beta chain emerged from a study of OX40 agonist ivuxolimab in advanced cancers. Study details: Of mixed ages from about 23 to 79 and averaging approximately 60 years, the group was 65% to 85% male. Whole-study findings and limits: Clonal expansion in partial responders at 0.1-3.0 mg/kg ranked among the lowest. CD4+ and CD8+ blood T cells expanded clonally by week 6 at 0.1 to 3.0 mg/kg.

A word on this clone: Its specificity is not known.

Trimming removed 5 bases at V and 7 bases at J, with 9 bases between. The CDR3 consists of 12 residues. Germline values: CDR1 PRHDT, CDR2 FYEKMQ (reference sequence). Blood sampling took place at baseline, cycle 4 day 1, and cycle 7 day 1. Using immunoSEQ multiplex PCR, the repertoire was profiled, and TCRdb retains in-frame clones only, with some absent. The sample has tens of thousands of clones, approximately 92% seen once. The sample in question was CD4+ or CD8+ T cells sorted from blood, obtained in a trial of the OX40 agonist ivuxolimab. The chain recombines TRBV13 with TRBJ2-1; D is undetermined. This clonotype was obtained from an adult with an advanced solid tumor such as melanoma, head and neck, liver or kidney cancer. CDR3 amino acids: CASSLIGNEQFF. The CDR3, as DNA: TGTGCCAGCAGCCTCATCGGGAATGAGCAGTTCTTC. The full variable domain, completed using reference TRBV13 and TRBJ2-1, is AAGVIQSPRHLIKEKRETATLKCYPIPRHDTVYWYQQGPGQDPQFLISFYEKMQSDKGSIPDRFSAQQFSDYHSELNMSSLELGDSALYFCASSLIGNEQFFGPGTRLTVL.